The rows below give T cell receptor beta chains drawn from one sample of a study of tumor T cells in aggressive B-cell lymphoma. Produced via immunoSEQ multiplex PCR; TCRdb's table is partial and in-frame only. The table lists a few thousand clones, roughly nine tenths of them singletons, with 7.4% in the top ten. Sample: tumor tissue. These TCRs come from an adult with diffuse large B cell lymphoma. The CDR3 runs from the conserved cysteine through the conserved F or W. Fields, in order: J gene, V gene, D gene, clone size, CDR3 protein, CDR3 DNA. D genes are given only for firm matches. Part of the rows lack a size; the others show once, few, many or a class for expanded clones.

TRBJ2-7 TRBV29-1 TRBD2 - CSVRLAGRPYEQYF TGCAGCGTTAGACTAGCGGGCCGGCCCTACGAGCAGTACTTC
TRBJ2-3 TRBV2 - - CASRTSTDTQYF TGTGCCAGCAGGACTAGCACAGATACGCAGTATTTT
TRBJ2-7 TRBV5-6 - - CATQLGPALRSSYEQYF TGTGCCACCCAACTAGGCCCGGCCCTACGGAGCTCCTACGAGCAGTACTTC
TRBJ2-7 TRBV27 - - CASSLSRGNEQYF TGTGCCAGCAGTTTATCGCGCGGGAACGAGCAGTACTTC
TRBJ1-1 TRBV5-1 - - CASTRQGRAEAFF TGCGCCAGCACCCGGCAGGGGAGGGCTGAAGCTTTCTTT
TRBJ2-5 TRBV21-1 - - CASRGLTGAQETQYF TGTGCCAGCAGGGGGCTTACAGGGGCCCAAGAGACCCAGTACTTC
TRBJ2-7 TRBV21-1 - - CASSHLLAGRTYEQYF TGTGCCAGCAGCCATCTCCTAGCGGGGAGGACCTACGAGCAGTACTTC
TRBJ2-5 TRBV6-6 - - CASSPRDNQETQYF TGTGCCAGCAGCCCCCGGGACAACCAAGAGACCCAGTACTTC
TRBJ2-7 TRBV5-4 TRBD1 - CASSLEGTGGYEQYF TGTGCCAGCAGCCTCGAGGGGACAGGGGGCTACGAGCAGTACTTC
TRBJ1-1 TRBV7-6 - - CASSLALQRGTEAFF TGTGCCAGCAGCTTAGCGCTGCAACGGGGGACTGAAGCTTTCTTT
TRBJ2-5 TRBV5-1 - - CASSTVGGRETQYF TGCGCCAGCAGCACCGTAGGGGGAAGGGAGACCCAGTACTTC
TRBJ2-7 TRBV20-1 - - CSAPGLLNF TGCAGTGCGCCGGGACTCCTGAACTTC
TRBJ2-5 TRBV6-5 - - CASSRGTGGETQYF TGTGCCAGCAGCCGCGGGACTGGGGGGGAGACCCAGTACTTC
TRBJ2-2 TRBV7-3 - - CASSLERGELFF TGTGCCAGCAGCCTGGAGAGGGGGGAGCTGTTTTTT
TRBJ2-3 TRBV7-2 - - CASSARYTDTQYF TGTGCCAGCAGCGCACGGTACACAGATACGCAGTATTTT
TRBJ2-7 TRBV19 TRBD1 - CASSIVSGSGGF TGTGCCAGTAGTATAGTATCAGGCTCAGGGGGCTTC
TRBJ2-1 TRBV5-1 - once CASSPTSLGVNEQFF TGCGCCAGCAGCCCGACTAGTTTAGGGGTCAATGAGCAGTTCTTC
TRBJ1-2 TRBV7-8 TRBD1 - CASSSLGQGGGYTF TGTGCCAGCAGCTCTCTGGGACAGGGTGGTGGCTACACCTTC
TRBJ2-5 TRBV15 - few CATSALAPSEQETQYF TGTGCCACCAGCGCCTTGGCCCCTAGCGAACAAGAGACCCAGTACTTC
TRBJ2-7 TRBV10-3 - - CAIKQVSEQYF TGTGCCATCAAGCAAGTGAGCGAGCAGTACTTC
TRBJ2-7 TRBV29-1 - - CSALKLADTFYEQYF TGCAGCGCGTTGAAATTGGCCGACACCTTCTACGAGCAGTACTTC
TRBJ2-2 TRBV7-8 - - CASSLSFAGGALYTGELFF TGTGCCAGCAGCTTATCCTTCGCCGGAGGGGCCTTATACACCGGGGAGCTGTTTTTT
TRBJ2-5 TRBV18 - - CASSPLPRQETQYF TGTGCCAGCTCACCACTACCGCGTCAAGAGACCCAGTACTTC
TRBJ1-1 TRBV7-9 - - CASSSIDTVNTEAFF TGTGCCAGCAGCTCAATAGACACCGTGAACACTGAAGCTTTCTTT
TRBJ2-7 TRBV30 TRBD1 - CAWSTGDPPYEQYF TGTGCCTGGAGTACAGGGGACCCCCCTTACGAGCAGTACTTC
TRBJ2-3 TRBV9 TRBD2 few CASSVAGTSGNTDTQYF TGTGCCAGCAGCGTAGCTGGGACTAGCGGCAACACAGATACGCAGTATTTT
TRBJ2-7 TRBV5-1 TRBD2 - CASSLGPGLAGVFNEQYF TGCGCCAGCAGCTTGGGCCCGGGACTAGCGGGAGTTTTTAACGAGCAGTACTTC
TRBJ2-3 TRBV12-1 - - CASSSGLAGADTQYF TGTGCCAGCAGCTCGGGATTAGCGGGAGCAGATACGCAGTATTTT
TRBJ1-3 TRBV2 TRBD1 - CASSPLTGGGNTIYF TGTGCCAGCAGTCCCCTGACAGGGGGCGGAAACACCATATATTTT
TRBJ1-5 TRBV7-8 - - CASSLFQFQPQHF TGTGCCAGCAGCTTATTTCAGTTTCAGCCCCAGCATTTT
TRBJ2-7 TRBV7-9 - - CASSLDGGTYEQYF TGTGCCAGCAGCTTGGACGGAGGGACCTACGAGCAGTACTTC
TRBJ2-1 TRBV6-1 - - CASSEAGHSYNEQFF TGTGCCAGCAGTGAAGCGGGGCACTCCTACAATGAGCAGTTCTTC
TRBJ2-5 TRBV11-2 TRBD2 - CASSFGLAGVETQYF TGTGCCAGCAGCTTCGGACTAGCGGGAGTAGAGACCCAGTACTTC
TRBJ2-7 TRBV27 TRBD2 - CASSLLAGAYEQYF TGTGCCAGCAGTTTACTAGCGGGAGCCTACGAGCAGTACTTC
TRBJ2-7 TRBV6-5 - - CASNYSMVLEQYF TGTGCCAGCAATTACTCGATGGTACTCGAGCAGTACTTC
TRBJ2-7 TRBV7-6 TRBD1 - CAGSPGTAWGEQYF TGTGCCGGTAGCCCCGGGACAGCGTGGGGGGAGCAGTACTTC
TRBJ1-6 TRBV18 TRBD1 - CVSSFFPGQGISPLHF TGTGTCAGCTCATTCTTCCCGGGACAGGGGATCTCACCCCTCCACTTT
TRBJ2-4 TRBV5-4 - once CASSLAGENIQYF TGTGCCAGCAGCTTGGCCGGTGAAAACATTCAGTACTTC
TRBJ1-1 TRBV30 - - CACIRGSTEAFF TGTGCCTGCATAAGGGGGTCCACTGAAGCTTTCTTT
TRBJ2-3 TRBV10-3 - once CAISEEIANTQYF TGTGCCATCAGTGAGGAGATAGCAAATACGCAGTATTTT
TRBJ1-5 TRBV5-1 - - CASSLSVNQPQHF TGCGCCAGCAGCTTATCGGTAAATCAGCCCCAGCATTTT
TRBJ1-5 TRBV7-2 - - CASSLAPQRQWPQHF TGTGCCAGCAGCTTAGCCCCCCAGCGACAGTGGCCCCAGCATTTT
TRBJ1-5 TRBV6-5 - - CATQGSLGNQPQHF TGTGCCACCCAGGGATCTTTAGGCAATCAGCCCCAGCATTTT
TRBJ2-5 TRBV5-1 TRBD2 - CASSPGLAGGFRETQYF TGCGCCAGCAGCCCGGGACTAGCGGGAGGTTTTCGAGAGACCCAGTACTTC
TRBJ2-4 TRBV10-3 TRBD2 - CAISGVTSGGVQYF TGTGCCATCAGTGGGGTAACTAGCGGGGGGGTTCAGTACTTC
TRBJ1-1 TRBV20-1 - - CSAYKRSEAFF TGCAGTGCTTATAAGAGGTCTGAAGCTTTCTTT
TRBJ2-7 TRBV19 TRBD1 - CASAPGQSSEQYF TGTGCCAGTGCACCGGGACAGAGTTCCGAGCAGTACTTC
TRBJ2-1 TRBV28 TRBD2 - CASKAAGAVYNEQFF TGTGCCAGCAAAGCAGCGGGAGCTGTCTACAATGAGCAGTTCTTC
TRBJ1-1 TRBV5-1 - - CASLRGVGDTEAFF TGCGCCAGCCTTCGGGGGGTCGGGGACACTGAAGCTTTCTTT
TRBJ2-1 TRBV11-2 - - CASSFVTRDNEQFF TGTGCCAGCAGCTTCGTGACTAGGGACAATGAGCAGTTCTTC
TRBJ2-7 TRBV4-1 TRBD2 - CASSQGKREGHEQYF TGCGCCAGCAGCCAAGGAAAGCGGGAGGGCCACGAGCAGTACTTC
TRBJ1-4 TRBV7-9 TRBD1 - CASSLRQGDEKLFF TGTGCCAGCAGCTTAAGACAGGGGGATGAAAAACTGTTTTTT
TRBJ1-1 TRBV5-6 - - CASSLAVSEAFF TGTGCCAGCAGCTTGGCCGTGAGTGAAGCTTTCTTT
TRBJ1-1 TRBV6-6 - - CASSPTVPMNTEAFF TGTGCCAGCAGTCCGACAGTCCCCATGAACACTGAAGCTTTCTTT
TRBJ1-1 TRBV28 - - CASSFPQGKSTEAFF TGTGCCAGCAGTTTTCCGCAGGGGAAATCGACTGAAGCTTTCTTT
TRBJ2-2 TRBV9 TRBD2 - CASSVVSGSGGELFF TGTGCCAGCAGCGTAGTTAGCGGGAGTGGCGGGGAGCTGTTTTTT
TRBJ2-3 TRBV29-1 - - CSVEEAASGTDTQYF TGCAGCGTTGAAGAGGCGGCTAGCGGCACAGATACGCAGTATTTT